This T cell receptor beta chain was recorded in a study of CD8 T cells in ankylosing spondylitis. TCRdb redid the calling of the 5' RACE reads with MiXCR, one entry per CDR3 protein. The data show some 270,000 distinct CDR3 sequences, 15% to 20% seen once. Losses at the gene ends were 11 bases for V and 3 bases for J; bases not matched to a gene: 11. The germline CDR1 and CDR2 sequences are SNHLY and FYNNEI. The CDR3 is 14 residues long. Only a few counts were recorded for this clonotype. The specimen was blood, either unsorted or a sorted T cell fraction (not recorded which). The receptor's source is a male donor with ankylosing spondylitis or in good health (not recorded which). This chain uses TRBV2 with TRBJ2-7, with 9 positions matching TRBD2. The CDR3: CASLGLTSGYEQYF. The DNA of the CDR3 is TGTGCCTCCTTAGGGTTGACTAGCGGCTACGAGCAGTACTTC.